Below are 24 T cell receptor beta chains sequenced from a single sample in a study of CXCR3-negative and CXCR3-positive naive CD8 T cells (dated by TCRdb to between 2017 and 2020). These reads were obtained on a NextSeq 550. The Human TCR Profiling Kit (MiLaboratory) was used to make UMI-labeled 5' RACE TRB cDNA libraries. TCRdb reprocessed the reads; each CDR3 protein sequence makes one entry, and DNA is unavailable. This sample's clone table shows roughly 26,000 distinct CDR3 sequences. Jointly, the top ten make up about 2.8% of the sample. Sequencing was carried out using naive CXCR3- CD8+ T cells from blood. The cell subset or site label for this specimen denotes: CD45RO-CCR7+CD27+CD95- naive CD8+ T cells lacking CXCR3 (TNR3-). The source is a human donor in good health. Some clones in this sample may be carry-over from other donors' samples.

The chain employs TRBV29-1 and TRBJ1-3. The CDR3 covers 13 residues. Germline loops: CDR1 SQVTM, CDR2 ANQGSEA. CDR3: CSVEDRPLGSIYF. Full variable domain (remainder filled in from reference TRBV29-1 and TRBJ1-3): SAVISQKPSRDICQRGTSLTIQCQVDSQVTMMFWYRQQPGQSLTLIATANQGSEATYESGFVIDKFPISRPNLTFSTLTVSNMSPEDSSIYLCSVEDRPLGSIYFGEGSWLTVV.

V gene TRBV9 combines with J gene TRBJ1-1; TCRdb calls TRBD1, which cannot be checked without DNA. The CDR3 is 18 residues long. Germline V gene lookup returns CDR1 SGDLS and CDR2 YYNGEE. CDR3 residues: CASSSSRDRGELDTEAFF.

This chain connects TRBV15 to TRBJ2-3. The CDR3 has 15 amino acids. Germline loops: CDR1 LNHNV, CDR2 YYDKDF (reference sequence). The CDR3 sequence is CATHPRESSTDTQYF.

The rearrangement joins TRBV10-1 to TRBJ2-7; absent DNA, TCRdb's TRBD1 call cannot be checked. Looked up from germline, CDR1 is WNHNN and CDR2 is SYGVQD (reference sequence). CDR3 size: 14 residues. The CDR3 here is CASSLGTDLSEQYF.

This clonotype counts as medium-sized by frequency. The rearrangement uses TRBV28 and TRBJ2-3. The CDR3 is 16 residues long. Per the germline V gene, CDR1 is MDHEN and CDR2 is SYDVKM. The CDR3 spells CASSSRWRLSTDTQYF.

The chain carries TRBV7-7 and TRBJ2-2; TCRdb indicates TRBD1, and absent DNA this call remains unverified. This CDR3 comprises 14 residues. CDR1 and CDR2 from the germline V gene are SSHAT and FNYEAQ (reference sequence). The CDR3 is CASSTGTNTGELFF.

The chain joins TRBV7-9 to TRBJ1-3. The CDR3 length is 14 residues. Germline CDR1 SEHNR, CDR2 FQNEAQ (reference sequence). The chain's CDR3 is CASRHTDSGNTIYF. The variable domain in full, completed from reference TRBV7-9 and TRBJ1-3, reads DTGVSQNPRHKITKRGQNVTFRCDPISEHNRLYWYRQTLGQGPEFLTYFQNEAQLEKSRLLSDRFSAERPKGSFSTLEIQRTEQGDSAMYLCASRHTDSGNTIYFGEGSWLTVV.

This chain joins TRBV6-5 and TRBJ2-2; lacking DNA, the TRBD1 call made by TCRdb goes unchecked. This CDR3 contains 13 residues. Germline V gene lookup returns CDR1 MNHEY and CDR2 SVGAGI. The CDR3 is CASKRGYTGELFF.

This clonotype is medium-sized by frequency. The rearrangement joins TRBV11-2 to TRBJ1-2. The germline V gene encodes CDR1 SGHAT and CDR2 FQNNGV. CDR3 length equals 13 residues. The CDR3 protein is CASSLATNYGYTF.

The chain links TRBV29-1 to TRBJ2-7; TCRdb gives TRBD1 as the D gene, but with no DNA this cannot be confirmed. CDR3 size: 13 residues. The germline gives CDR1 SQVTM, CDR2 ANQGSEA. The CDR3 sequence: CSVEFGQAYEQYF.

CDR3 amino acids: CASSQVLAGEQYF. The V and J genes are TRBV7-3 and TRBJ2-7; TCRdb's assignment of TRBD2 cannot be checked, as there is no DNA. CDR1 and CDR2 (germline): SGHTA, FQGTGA. The CDR3 spans 13 residues.

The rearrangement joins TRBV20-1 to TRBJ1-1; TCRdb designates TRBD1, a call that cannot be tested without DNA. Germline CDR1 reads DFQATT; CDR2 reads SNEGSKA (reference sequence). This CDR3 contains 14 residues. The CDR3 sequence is CSAPYGQGHTEAFF.

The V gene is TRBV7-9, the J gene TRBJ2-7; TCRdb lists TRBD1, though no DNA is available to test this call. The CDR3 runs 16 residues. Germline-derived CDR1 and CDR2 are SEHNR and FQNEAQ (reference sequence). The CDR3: CASSLAASGGSYEQYF.

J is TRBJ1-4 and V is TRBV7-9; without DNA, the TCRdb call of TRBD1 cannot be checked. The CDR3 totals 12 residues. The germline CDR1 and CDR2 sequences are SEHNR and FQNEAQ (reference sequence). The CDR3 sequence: CASSPGGEKLFF.

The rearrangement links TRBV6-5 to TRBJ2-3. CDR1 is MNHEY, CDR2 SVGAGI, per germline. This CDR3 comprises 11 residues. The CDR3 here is CASTNTDTQYF.

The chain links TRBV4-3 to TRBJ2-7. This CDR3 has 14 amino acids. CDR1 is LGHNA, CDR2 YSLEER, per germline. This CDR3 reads CASSQEGRADEQYF.

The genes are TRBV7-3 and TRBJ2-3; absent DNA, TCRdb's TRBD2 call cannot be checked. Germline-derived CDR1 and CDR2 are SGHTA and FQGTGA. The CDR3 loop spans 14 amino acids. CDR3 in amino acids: CASSLEGGQDTQYF.

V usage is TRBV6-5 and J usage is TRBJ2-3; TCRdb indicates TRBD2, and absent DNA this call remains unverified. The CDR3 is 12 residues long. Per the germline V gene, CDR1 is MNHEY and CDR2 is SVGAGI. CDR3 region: CASSPERGTQYF.

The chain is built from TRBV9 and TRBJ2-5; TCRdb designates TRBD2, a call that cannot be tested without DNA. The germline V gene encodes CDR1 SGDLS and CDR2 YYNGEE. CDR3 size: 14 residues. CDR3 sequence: CASSVAGAGETQYF.

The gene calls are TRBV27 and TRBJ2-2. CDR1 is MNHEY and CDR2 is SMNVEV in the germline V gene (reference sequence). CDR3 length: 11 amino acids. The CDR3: CASSLSGELFF.

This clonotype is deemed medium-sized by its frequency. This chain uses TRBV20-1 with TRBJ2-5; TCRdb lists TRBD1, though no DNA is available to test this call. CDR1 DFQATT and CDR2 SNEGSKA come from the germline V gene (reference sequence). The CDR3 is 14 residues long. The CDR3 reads CSARTGQSLETQYF.

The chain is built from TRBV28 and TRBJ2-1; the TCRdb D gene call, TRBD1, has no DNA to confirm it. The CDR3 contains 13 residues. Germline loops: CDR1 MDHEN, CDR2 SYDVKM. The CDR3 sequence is CASSSGPNNEQFF. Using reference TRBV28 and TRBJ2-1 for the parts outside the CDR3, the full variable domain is DVKVTQSSRYLVKRTGEKVFLECVQDMDHENMFWYRQDPGLGLRLIYFSYDVKMKEKGDIPEGYSVSREKKERFSLILESASTNQTSMYLCASSSGPNNEQFFGPGTRLTVL.

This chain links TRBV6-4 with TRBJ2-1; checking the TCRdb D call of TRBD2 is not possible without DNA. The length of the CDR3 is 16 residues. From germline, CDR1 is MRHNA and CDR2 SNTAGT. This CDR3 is CASSDQASGGANEQFF.

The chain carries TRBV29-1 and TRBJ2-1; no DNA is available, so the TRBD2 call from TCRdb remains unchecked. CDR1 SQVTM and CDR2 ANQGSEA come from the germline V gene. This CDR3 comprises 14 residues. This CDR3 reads CSVSTSGYNNEQFF.